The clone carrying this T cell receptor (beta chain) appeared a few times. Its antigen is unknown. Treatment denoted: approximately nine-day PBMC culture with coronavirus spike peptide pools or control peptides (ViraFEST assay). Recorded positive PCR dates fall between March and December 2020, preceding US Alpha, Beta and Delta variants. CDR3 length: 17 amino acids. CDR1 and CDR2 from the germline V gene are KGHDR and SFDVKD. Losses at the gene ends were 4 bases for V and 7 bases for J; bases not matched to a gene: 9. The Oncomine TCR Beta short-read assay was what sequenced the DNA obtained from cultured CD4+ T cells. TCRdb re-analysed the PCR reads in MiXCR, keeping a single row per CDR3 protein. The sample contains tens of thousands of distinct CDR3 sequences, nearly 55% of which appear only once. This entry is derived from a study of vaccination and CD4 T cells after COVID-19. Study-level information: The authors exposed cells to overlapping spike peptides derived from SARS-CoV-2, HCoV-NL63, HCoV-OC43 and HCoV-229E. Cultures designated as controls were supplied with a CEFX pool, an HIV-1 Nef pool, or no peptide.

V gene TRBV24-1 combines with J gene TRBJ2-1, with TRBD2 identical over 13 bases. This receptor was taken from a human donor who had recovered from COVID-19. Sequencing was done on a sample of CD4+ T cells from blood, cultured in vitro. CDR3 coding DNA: TGTGCCACCAGTGACTCACGGACTAGCGGGAGTGTAAATGAGCAGTTCTTC. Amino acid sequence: CATSDSRTSGSVNEQFF.